This T cell receptor beta chain was retrieved from a study of blood T cell repertoires in COVID-19. Study background: Italy, Spain and the United States were the sources of the convalescent and acute COVID-19 samples. The cDNA or gDNA used as material had been derived from T cells, B-cell-depleted T cells, or PBMCs.

Seattle's cohort entered during active infection and was followed longitudinally. Per the authors' pipeline: Researchers report that nucleated cell counts were estimated from reference gene primer amplification. The method was immunoSEQ multiplex PCR; TCRdb's version includes in-frame clones alone and lacks a portion of them. D and trimming were read from the DNA, whereas the V and J calls and clone size are those reported in that table. The table includes 200,000 to 300,000 clones, over 90% detected once. Germline loops: CDR1 SGDLS, CDR2 YYNGEE. The J segment lost 3 bases and the V segment lost 3 bases, leaving 2 bases of the junction unmatched. The CDR3 consists of 14 residues.

The V and J genes are TRBV9 and TRBJ2-3, with TRBD1 identical over 9 bases. Sequenced material: peripheral blood. The receptor was isolated from a man aged 25 to 40 with COVID-19, enrolled during active disease. The CDR3 region has the DNA TGTGCCAGCAGCGCTGGGACAGGGACAGATACGCAGTATTTT. As protein: CASSAGTGTDTQYF.